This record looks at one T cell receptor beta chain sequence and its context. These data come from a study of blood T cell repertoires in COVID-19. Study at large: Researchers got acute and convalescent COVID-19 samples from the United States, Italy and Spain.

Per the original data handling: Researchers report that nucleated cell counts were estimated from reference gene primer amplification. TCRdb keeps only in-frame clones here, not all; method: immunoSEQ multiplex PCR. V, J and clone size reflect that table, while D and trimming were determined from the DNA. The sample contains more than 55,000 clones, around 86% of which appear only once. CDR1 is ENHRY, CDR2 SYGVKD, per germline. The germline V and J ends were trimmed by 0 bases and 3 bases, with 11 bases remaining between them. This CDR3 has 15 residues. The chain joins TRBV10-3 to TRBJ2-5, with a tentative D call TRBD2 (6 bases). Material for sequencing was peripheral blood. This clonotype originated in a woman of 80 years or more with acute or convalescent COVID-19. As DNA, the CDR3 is TGTGCCATCAGTGAGTCTCGGGCTAGCGAAGAGACCCAGTACTTC. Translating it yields CAISESRASEETQYF.